These 10 T cell receptor beta chains came from one sample sequenced in a study of control samples from healthy donors and cancer patients. Sequencing used immunoSEQ multiplex PCR; TCRdb keeps in-frame clones, though not all of them. The data show 50,000 to 70,000 clones, 95% to 96% seen once. What was sequenced was blood. Receptor source: a woman aged 18-29 years in good health.

This chain uses TRBV6-4 with TRBJ2-1, with D unresolved. Trimming cost V 6 bases and J 10 bases, with 10 bases left between them. There are 11 residues in the CDR3. Germline values: CDR1 MRHNA, CDR2 SNTAGT. The CDR3 DNA reads TGTGCCAGCAGAGGCGTCGGGGAGCAGTTCTTC. This gives the protein CASRGVGEQFF.

The chain uses TRBV5-1 and TRBJ1-1; TRBD1 aligns across 9 bases. CDR1 and CDR2 from the germline V gene are SGHRS and YFSETQ. The CDR3 runs to 15 residues. V lost 3 bases, J lost 4 bases, and 7 bases stayed unmatched. The DNA of the CDR3 is TGCGCCAGCAGCTCCGGGACAGGGTTTGTCACTGAAGCTTTCTTT. Protein product: CASSSGTGFVTEAFF.

V and J are TRBV20-1 and TRBJ2-7; weak D call: TRBD2 (5 bases). V was cut by 4 bases and J by 3 bases, with 7 bases left in between. From germline, CDR1 is DFQATT and CDR2 SNEGSKA (reference sequence). The CDR3 contains 11 residues. CDR3 nucleotide sequence: TGCAGTGCTAAAGCGGACTACGAGCAGTACTTC. It specifies CSAKADYEQYF.

This clone was observed a single time. V is TRBV5-4 and J is TRBJ2-5; D is ambiguous. The V gene lost 4 bases and the J gene lost 7 bases, with 14 bases spanning the gap. CDR1 and CDR2 from the germline V gene are SGHNT and YYREEE (reference sequence). CDR3 length: 13 amino acids. CDR3 residues: CASSTPTLGTQYF. The CDR3 region has the DNA TGTGCCAGCAGCACTCCGACCTTGGGGACCCAGTACTTC.

The chain is built from TRBV3-1 (or the pseudogene TRBV3-2) and TRBJ2-7; a weak D match, TRBD2 (6 bases). The germline CDR1 and CDR2 sequences are LGHDT and YNNKEL (reference sequence). The CDR3 is made up of 15 amino acids. Trimming stripped 3 bases from V and 3 bases from J, with 15 bases between. The CDR3 is CASSQDYPSLYEQYF. CDR3 sequence (DNA): TGTGCCAGCAGCCAGGACTACCCATCCCTCTACGAGCAGTACTTC.

The genes are TRBV5-8 and TRBJ2-3, with D possibly matching TRBD2 (7 bases). Germline CDR1 and CDR2: SGHTS and YDEGEE. The CDR3 runs 12 residues. V lost 1 base to trimming and J lost 9 bases, with 9 bases between them. DNA for the CDR3: TGTGCCAGCAGCTTGTGGGGGGGCACGCAGTATTTT. This sequence encodes CASSLWGGTQYF. The entire variable domain, with the rest obtained from reference TRBV5-8 and TRBJ2-3, is as follows: EAGVTQSPTHLIKTRGQQATLRCSPISGHTSVYWYQQALGLGLQFLLWYDEGEERNRGNFPPRFSGRQFPNYSSELNVNALELEDSALYLCASSLWGGTQYFGPGTRLTVL.

The chain couples TRBV19 to TRBJ1-2; perhaps TRBD1 as D (6 bases). The CDR3 runs to 16 residues. V lost 4 bases to trimming and J lost 0 bases, with 15 bases between them. Germline values: CDR1 LNHDA, CDR2 SQIVND (reference sequence). The CDR3 here is CASSKQGNIPNYGYTF. In DNA, the CDR3 is TGTGCCAGTAGTAAGCAGGGGAATATTCCTAACTATGGCTACACCTTC.

The genes are TRBV6-5 and TRBJ1-2; 8 nucleotides line up with TRBD1. Germline CDR1 is MNHEY and CDR2 is SVGAGI. The CDR3 has 12 residues. Trimming removed 10 bases from V and 6 bases from J; junction bases left unmatched: 7. CDR3 bases: TGTGCCACCGGGGACAGGTTCAATGGCTACACCTTC. Translation gives CATGDRFNGYTF.

J is TRBJ1-4 and V is TRBV30; tentative D call: TRBD1 (5 bases). With 3 bases removed from V and 0 bases from J, the gap between germline ends came to 14 bases. The CDR3 loop spans 16 amino acids. Germline CDR1 and CDR2: GTSNPN and SVGIG (reference sequence). The CDR3 sequence: CAWSGGSNPTNEKLFF. The CDR3 coding sequence is TGTGCCTGGAGCGGGGGGAGTAATCCAACTAATGAAAAACTGTTTTTT.

This clone was seen once. J is TRBJ2-5 and V is TRBV18, with 7 bases that match TRBD1. V shed 4 bases, J shed 7 bases, and the junction held 12 bases outside the gene matches. Germline CDR1 KGHSH, CDR2 LQKENI. The CDR3 is 15 residues long. CDR3 bases: TGTGCCAGCTCACAAAGTCGAGGGGGCGGAGGGACCCAGTACTTC. This encodes CASSQSRGGGGTQYF.